These 12 T cell receptor beta chains were all obtained from the same sample, sequenced in a study of blood T cell repertoires in COVID-19. Profiling relied on immunoSEQ multiplex PCR, and the TCRdb table lists in-frame clones only, not all of them. The repertoire holds about 270,000 clones, with 83% as singletons. The sequencing sample was made of peripheral blood. These receptors were collected from a woman in her forties or fifties who had recovered from COVID-19.

V gene TRBV12-3 or TRBV12-4 combines with J gene TRBJ2-1, with unresolved D. The CDR3 contains 13 residues. V was clipped by 6 bases and J by 7 bases, with 13 bases between them. This CDR3 reads CASRTLGGNEQFF. For the CDR3, the DNA is TGTGCCAGCAGGACTTTAGGCGGAAATGAGCAGTTCTTC.

This clone was observed a single time. The chain joins TRBV5-1 to TRBJ1-2, with D possibly matching TRBD1 (6 bases). The CDR3 has 14 residues. Trimming took off 0 bases at V and 8 bases at J, with 14 bases between the two ends. CDR1 and CDR2 from the germline V gene are SGHRS and YFSETQ. CDR3 residues: CASSLDRSTGGYTF. The CDR3 bases are TGCGCCAGCAGCTTGGACAGGTCAACAGGGGGCTACACCTTC.

The CDR3 loop reads CASSESAVLYEQYF. In DNA, the CDR3 is TGCGCCAGCAGTGAGTCGGCGGTGTTGTACGAGCAGTACTTC. The rearrangement links TRBV10-2 to TRBJ2-7; no definite D call. V was cut by 0 bases and J by 4 bases, with 10 bases left in between. Germline CDR1 reads WSHSY; CDR2 reads SAAADI. This CDR3 is built from 14 residues.

This clone came up a few times. The genes are TRBV7-3 and TRBJ2-1, with 13 positions matching TRBD2. The CDR3 contains 19 residues. Germline trimming cut 5 bases from V and 7 bases from J; bases unmatched to any gene: 17. Germline V gene sequence: CDR1 SGHTA, CDR2 FQGTGA. CDR3 nucleotides: TGTGCCAGCAGCCTCCAGGGGACTAGCGGGGTAAGAGGTACGAATGAGCAGTTCTTC. Protein sequence: CASSLQGTSGVRGTNEQFF.

The chain carries TRBV2 and TRBJ2-1; D gene ambiguous. Germline V gene lookup returns CDR1 SNHLY and CDR2 FYNNEI. The CDR3 has 15 residues. The ends were cut back, 5 bases at V and 0 bases at J, with 11 bases in the middle. The CDR3: CASSRSADSYNEQFF. In nucleotides, the CDR3 is TGTGCCAGCAGTCGATCGGCGGACTCCTACAATGAGCAGTTCTTC.

The CDR3 loop is CASSPLGGRALDEQFF. CDR3 nucleotides: TGTGCCAGCAGCCCCCTCGGCGGGAGGGCCTTAGATGAGCAGTTCTTC. The rearrangement uses TRBV7-9 and TRBJ2-1; 9 nucleotides line up with TRBD2. The V and J ends lost 5 bases and 8 bases, in that order; junction bases with no gene match: 13. The CDR3 runs to 16 residues. Looked up from germline, CDR1 is SEHNR and CDR2 is FQNEAQ (reference sequence).

The chain has TRBV19 and TRBJ1-4; TRBD1 matches at 9 bases. Germline trimming cut 10 bases from V and 2 bases from J; bases unmatched to any gene: 20. CDR3 length: 19 residues. Germline loops: CDR1 LNHDA, CDR2 SQIVND (reference sequence). The CDR3: CATLHPGQGLAATNEKLFF. In nucleotides, the CDR3 is TGTGCCACTCTGCACCCGGGACAGGGACTCGCAGCCACTAATGAAAAACTGTTTTTT. Filled out from reference TRBV19 and TRBJ1-4, the complete variable domain reads DGGITQSPKYLFRKEGQNVTLSCEQNLNHDAMYWYRQDPGQGLRLIYYSQIVNDFQKGDIAEGYSVSREKKESFPLTVTSAQKNPTAFYLCATLHPGQGLAATNEKLFFGSGTQLSVL.

The chain carries TRBV28 and TRBJ2-7; weak D call: TRBD2 (6 bases). CDR1 and CDR2 from the germline V gene are MDHEN and SYDVKM. CDR3 length: 14 amino acids. The V gene lost 6 bases and the J gene lost 3 bases, with 15 bases spanning the gap. Written as DNA, the CDR3 is TGTGCCAGCAGCCTTGGAGGACTATACTACGAGCAGTACTTC. This translates into CASSLGGLYYEQYF.

The chain carries TRBV3-1 (or the pseudogene TRBV3-2) and TRBJ2-3, with 8 bases identical to TRBD1. Germline CDR1 is LGHDT and CDR2 is YNNKEL (reference sequence). CDR3 size: 15 residues. Trimming removed 5 bases from V and 3 bases from J; junction bases left unmatched: 7. CDR3 in amino acids: CASSRQGARTDTQYF. In nucleotides, the CDR3 is TGTGCCAGCAGCAGGCAGGGGGCACGTACAGATACGCAGTATTTT.

The rearrangement uses TRBV4-3 and TRBJ2-2; a weak D match, TRBD2 (6 bases). Germline V gene sequence: CDR1 LGHNA, CDR2 YSLEER. Trimming removed 4 bases from V and 2 bases from J, with 14 bases in between. This CDR3 region has 16 residues. DNA for the CDR3: TGCGCCAGCAGCCTAGGACTCGGGGGAAACACCGGGGAGCTGTTTTTT. Its protein product is CASSLGLGGNTGELFF.

Remarks on this clone: At the DNA level, this CDR3 is encoded by other sequences in the same sample as well. The rearrangement links TRBV7-9 to TRBJ2-5, with 9 bases that match TRBD1. This CDR3 comprises 13 residues. V gave up 6 bases and J gave up 5 bases; unmatched junction bases: 4. Germline assignment: CDR1 SEHNR and CDR2 FQNEAQ (reference sequence). The CDR3 region has the DNA TGTGCCAGCAGTCGAGGACAGGGGGAGACCCAGTACTTC. It is translated as CASSRGQGETQYF.

This clone showed up just once. This CDR3 is CAWSVLAGRSSYEQYF. CDR3 nucleotides: TGTGCCTGGAGTGTACTAGCGGGAAGGAGCTCCTACGAGCAGTACTTC. The chain employs TRBV30 and TRBJ2-7; 10 nucleotides align to TRBD2. The germline gives CDR1 GTSNPN, CDR2 SVGIG (reference sequence). The CDR3 extends over 16 amino acids. V lost 0 bases and J lost 0; bases outside the gene matches: 5. Drawing the rest from reference TRBV30 and TRBJ2-7, the complete variable domain is SQTIHQWPATLVQPVGSPLSLECTVEGTSNPNLYWYRQAAGRGLQLLFYSVGIGQISSEVPQNLSASRPQDRQFILSSKKLLLSDSGFYLCAWSVLAGRSSYEQYFGPGTRLTVT.